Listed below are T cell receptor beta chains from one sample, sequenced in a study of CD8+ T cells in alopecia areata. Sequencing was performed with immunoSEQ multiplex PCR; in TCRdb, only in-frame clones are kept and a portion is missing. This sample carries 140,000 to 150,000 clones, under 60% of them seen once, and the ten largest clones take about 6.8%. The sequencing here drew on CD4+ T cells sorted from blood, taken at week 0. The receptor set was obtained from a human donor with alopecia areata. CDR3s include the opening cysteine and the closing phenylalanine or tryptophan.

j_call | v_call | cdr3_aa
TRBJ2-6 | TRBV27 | CASTGLLSGANVLTF
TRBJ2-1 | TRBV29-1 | CSVGGGLGNEQFF
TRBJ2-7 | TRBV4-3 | CASSQGAGTGGYEQYF
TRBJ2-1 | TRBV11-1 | CASSFGVYNEQFF
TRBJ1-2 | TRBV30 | CAWSRDSYGYTF
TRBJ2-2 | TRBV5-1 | CASMGTGELFF
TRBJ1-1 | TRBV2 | CASSKRVANTEAFF
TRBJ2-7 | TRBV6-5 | CASSYSSAASYEQYF
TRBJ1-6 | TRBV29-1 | CSVKGQENSPLHF
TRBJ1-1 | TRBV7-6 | CASSLAYRDRNTEAFF
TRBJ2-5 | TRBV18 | CASSPEQETQYF
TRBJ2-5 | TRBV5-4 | CASSPGRRGGVETQYF
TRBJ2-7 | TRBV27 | CASRFGGTEYF
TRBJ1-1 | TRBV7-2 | CASSTPRVGGTEAFF
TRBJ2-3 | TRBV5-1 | CASSLDHTDTQYF
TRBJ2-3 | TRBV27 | CASSFGLNLGDTQYF
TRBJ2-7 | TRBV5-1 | CASSLDGSAEGYEQYF
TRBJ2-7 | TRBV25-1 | CASSGPKGLAGGHEQYF
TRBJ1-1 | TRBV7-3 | CASSLGGQGAEAFF
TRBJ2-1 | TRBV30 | CAWSVWDEQFF
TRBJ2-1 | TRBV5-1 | CASSLGTGRHNEQFF
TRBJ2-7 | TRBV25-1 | CASSVQGYEQYF
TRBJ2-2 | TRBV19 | CASSVGQRSTGELFF
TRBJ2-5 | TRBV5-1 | CASNPASSGGGTQYF
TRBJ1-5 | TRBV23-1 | CASSRGQGEQPQHF
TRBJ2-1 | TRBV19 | CASSTVTSVGQFF
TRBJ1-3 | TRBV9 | CASSQGRTELGNTIYF
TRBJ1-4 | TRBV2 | CASSGSAGFGEKLFF
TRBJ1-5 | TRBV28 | CASSLGNSNQPQHF